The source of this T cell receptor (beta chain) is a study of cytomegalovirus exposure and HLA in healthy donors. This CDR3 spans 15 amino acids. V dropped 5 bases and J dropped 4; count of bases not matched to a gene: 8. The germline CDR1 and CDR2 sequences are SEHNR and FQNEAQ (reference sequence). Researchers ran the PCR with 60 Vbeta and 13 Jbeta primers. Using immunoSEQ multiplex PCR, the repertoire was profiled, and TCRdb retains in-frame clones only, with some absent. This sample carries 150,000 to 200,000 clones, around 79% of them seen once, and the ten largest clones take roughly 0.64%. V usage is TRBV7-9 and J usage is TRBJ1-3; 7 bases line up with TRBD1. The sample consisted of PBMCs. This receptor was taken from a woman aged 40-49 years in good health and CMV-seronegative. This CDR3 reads CASSTDREGGNTIYF. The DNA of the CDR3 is TGTGCCAGCAGCACTGACAGGGAAGGGGGAAACACCATATATTTT. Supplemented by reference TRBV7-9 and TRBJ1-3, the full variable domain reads DTGVSQNPRHKITKRGQNVTFRCDPISEHNRLYWYRQTLGQGPEFLTYFQNEAQLEKSRLLSDRFSAERPKGSFSTLEIQRTEQGDSAMYLCASSTDREGGNTIYFGEGSWLTVV.